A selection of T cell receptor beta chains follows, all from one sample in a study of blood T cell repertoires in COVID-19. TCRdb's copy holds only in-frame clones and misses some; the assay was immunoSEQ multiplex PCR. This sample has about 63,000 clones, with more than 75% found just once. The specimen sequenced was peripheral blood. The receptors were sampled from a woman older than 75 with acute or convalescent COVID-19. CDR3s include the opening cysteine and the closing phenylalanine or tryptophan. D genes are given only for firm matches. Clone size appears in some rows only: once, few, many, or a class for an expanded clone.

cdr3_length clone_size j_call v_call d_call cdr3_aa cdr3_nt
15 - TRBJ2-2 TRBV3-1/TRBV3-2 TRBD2 CASSQVASGGEELFF TGTGCCAGCAGCCAAGTGGCTAGCGGGGGTGAGGAGCTGTTTTTT
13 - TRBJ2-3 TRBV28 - CASSFILLATQYF TGTGCCAGCAGTTTCATCTTGCTAGCGACGCAGTATTTT
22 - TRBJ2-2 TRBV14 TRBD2 CASSQDWRLAGGPRSGTGELFF TGTGCCAGCAGCCAAGATTGGAGACTAGCGGGAGGGCCAAGGAGTGGCACCGGGGAGCTGTTTTTT
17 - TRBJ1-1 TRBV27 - CASSRSLGGTMNTEAFF TGTGCCAGCAGCCGCTCCCTCGGCGGGACGATGAACACTGAAGCTTTCTTT
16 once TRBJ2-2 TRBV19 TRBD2 CASTGLAGDRNGELFF TGTGCCAGTACGGGACTAGCGGGAGATCGGAACGGGGAGCTGTTTTTT
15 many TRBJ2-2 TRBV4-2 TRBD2 CASSQPGRDTGELFF TGTGCCAGCAGCCAACCGGGGAGGGACACCGGGGAGCTGTTTTTT
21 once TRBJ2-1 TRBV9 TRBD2 CASSARPPGLAGVPKQNEQFF TGTGCCAGCAGCGCCAGACCACCGGGACTAGCGGGAGTCCCCAAACAGAATGAGCAGTTCTTC
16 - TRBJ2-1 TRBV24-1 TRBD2 CATSDRTSGKHNEQFF TGTGCCACCAGTGATCGGACTAGCGGGAAGCACAATGAGCAGTTCTTC
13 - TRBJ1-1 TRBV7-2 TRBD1 CASSLDRGTEAFF TGTGCCAGCAGCTTAGACAGGGGCACTGAAGCTTTCTTT
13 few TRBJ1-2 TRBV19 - CASSRGPGYGYTF TGTGCCAGTAGTAGGGGTCCGGGGTATGGCTACACCTTC
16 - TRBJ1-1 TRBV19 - CASSNGGQLMNTEAFF TGTGCCAGTAGTAACGGGGGGCAGCTGATGAACACTGAAGCTTTCTTT
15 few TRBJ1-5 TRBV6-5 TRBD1 CASSYSTGAGQPQHF TGTGCCAGCAGTTACTCGACAGGGGCTGGGCAGCCCCAGCATTTT
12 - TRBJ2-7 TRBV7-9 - CASSAVSYEQYF TGTGCCAGCAGCGCAGTCTCCTACGAGCAGTACTTC
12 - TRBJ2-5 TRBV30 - CAWSPTAETQYF TGTGCCTGGAGCCCTACCGCAGAGACCCAGTACTTC
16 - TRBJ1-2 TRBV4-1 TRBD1 CASSRARGQLNYGYTF TGCGCCAGCAGCCGAGCCAGGGGGCAACTTAACTATGGCTACACCTTC
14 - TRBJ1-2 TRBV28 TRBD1 CASSAGTANYGYTF TGTGCCAGCAGTGCCGGGACAGCTAACTATGGCTACACCTTC
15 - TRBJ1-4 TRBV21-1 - CASSKGHRGGEKLFF TGTGCCAGCAGCAAAGGACACAGGGGGGGTGAAAAACTGTTTTTT
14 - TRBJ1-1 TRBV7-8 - CASSPGRGNTEAFF TGTGCCAGCAGCCCCGGTAGGGGGAACACTGAAGCTTTCTTT
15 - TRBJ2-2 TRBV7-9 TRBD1 CASSPRTGNTGELFF TGTGCCAGCAGCCCTCGGACAGGGAACACCGGGGAGCTGTTTTTT
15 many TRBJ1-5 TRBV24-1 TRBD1 CATSESTGSNQPQHF TGTGCCACCAGTGAGTCGACAGGGAGCAATCAGCCCCAGCATTTT
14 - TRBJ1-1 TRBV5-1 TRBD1 CASSVGQVYTEAFF TGCGCCAGCAGCGTCGGACAGGTTTACACTGAAGCTTTCTTT
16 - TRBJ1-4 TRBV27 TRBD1 CASSRNRGRTNEKLFF TGTGCCAGCAGTCGAAACAGGGGTAGGACTAATGAAAAACTGTTTTTT
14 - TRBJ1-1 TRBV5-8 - CASLDSLVNSEAFF TGTGCCAGCCTAGACAGCCTAGTGAACAGTGAAGCTTTCTTT
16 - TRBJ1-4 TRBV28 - CASSLYWGQGNEKLFF TGTGCCAGCAGTTTGTATTGGGGACAAGGAAATGAAAAACTGTTTTTT
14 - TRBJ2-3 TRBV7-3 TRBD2 CATASGASTDTQYF TGTGCCACGGCTAGCGGGGCTAGCACAGATACGCAGTATTTT
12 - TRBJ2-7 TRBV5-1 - CASSTRGREQYF TGCGCCAGCAGCACTCGAGGGAGGGAGCAGTACTTC
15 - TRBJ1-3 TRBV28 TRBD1 CASSRWGQGENTIYF TGTGCCAGCAGTCGATGGGGACAGGGGGAAAACACCATATATTTT
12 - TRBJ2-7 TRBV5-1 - CASSPGTYEQYF TGCGCCAGCAGCCCCGGGACCTACGAGCAGTACTTC
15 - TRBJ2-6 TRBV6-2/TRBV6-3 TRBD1 CASSWDRAGANVLTF TGTGCCAGCAGTTGGGACAGGGCTGGGGCCAACGTCCTGACTTTC
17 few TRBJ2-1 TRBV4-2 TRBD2 CASSQGRGTSGYNEQFF TGTGCCAGCAGCCAAGGGCGGGGGACTAGCGGTTACAATGAGCAGTTCTTC
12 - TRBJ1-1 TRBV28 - CASLEGKAQAFF TGTGCCAGCCTGGAGGGGAAGGCTCAAGCTTTCTTT
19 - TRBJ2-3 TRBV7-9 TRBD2 CASSPGTSGRGGSTDTQYF TGTGCCAGCAGCCCCGGGACTAGCGGGAGGGGCGGAAGCACAGATACGCAGTATTTT
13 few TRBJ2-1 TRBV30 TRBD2 CAWEAGGAFRQFF TGTGCCTGGGAAGCGGGAGGGGCCTTCCGGCAGTTCTTC
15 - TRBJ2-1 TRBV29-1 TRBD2 CSVEGGTSGYNEQFF TGCAGCGTTGAGGGGGGGACTAGCGGGTACAATGAGCAGTTCTTC
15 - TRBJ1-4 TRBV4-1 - CASSQGEGHNEKLFF TGCGCCAGCAGCCAAGGGGAGGGGCACAATGAAAAACTGTTTTTT
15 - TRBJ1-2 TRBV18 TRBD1 CASSPEGDRGSGYTF TGTGCCAGCTCACCCGAAGGGGACAGGGGAAGTGGCTACACCTTC
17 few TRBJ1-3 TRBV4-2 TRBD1 CASSQDPQGAFGNTIYF TGTGCCAGCAGCCAAGACCCACAGGGGGCGTTTGGAAACACCATATATTTT
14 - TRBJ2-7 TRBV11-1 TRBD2 CASSFSGLGHEQYF TGTGCCAGCAGCTTCTCGGGACTAGGCCACGAGCAGTACTTC
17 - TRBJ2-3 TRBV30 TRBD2 CAWSSLGLAGGRDTQYF TGTGCCTGGAGTTCCCTCGGACTAGCGGGAGGGCGGGATACGCAGTATTTT
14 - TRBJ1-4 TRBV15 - CATSSGFGGEKLFF TGTGCCACCAGCTCGGGCTTCGGGGGTGAAAAACTGTTTTTT
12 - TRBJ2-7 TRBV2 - CASKPSTPRQYF TGTGCCAGCAAACCGTCGACTCCCCGCCAGTACTTC
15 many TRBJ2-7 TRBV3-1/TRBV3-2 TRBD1 CASSQVPGQGIEQYF TGTGCCAGCAGCCAAGTCCCCGGACAGGGGATCGAGCAGTACTTC
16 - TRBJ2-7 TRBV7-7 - CASTSTGTFSSYEQYF TGTGCTAGCACCTCAACAGGCACTTTCAGCTCCTACGAGCAGTACTTC
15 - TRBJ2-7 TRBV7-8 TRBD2 CASSLRGDGSYEQYF TGTGCCAGCAGCTTACGGGGGGACGGGTCCTACGAGCAGTACTTC
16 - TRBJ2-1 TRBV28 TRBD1 CASSFRGQGAYNEQFF TGTGCCAGCAGTTTCCGGGGACAGGGGGCCTACAATGAGCAGTTCTTC
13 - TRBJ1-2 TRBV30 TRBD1 CAWSLSTGGGYTF TGTGCCTGGAGTCTTTCCACAGGGGGCGGCTACACCTTC
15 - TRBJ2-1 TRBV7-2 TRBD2 CASSYGLAGVNEQFF TGTGCCAGCAGCTATGGACTAGCGGGAGTCAATGAGCAGTTCTTC
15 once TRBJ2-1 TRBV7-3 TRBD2 CASSPTRTSGSGQFF TGTGCCAGCAGCCCCACCCGGACTAGCGGGAGTGGGCAGTTCTTC
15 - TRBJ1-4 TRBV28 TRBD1 CASSSLSGGDEKLFF TGTGCCAGCAGTTCACTGTCAGGGGGCGATGAAAAACTGTTTTTT
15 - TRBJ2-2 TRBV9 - CASSVVGGHTGELFF TGTGCCAGCAGCGTAGTAGGAGGACACACCGGGGAGCTGTTTTTT
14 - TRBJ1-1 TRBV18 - CASSPLPRVAEAFF TGTGCCAGCTCACCGTTGCCCCGGGTGGCTGAAGCTTTCTTT
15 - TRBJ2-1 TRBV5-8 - CASSVEGARYNEQFF TGTGCCAGCAGCGTGGAGGGGGCAAGGTACAATGAGCAGTTCTTC
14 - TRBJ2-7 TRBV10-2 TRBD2 CASSDSGRGYEQYF TGCGCCAGCAGTGATAGCGGGAGGGGGTACGAGCAGTACTTC
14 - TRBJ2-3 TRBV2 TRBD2 CASSVSGRTDTQYF TGTGCCAGCAGTGTTAGCGGGAGGACAGATACGCAGTATTTT
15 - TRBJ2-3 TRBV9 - CASSVSPGHTDTQYF TGTGCCAGCAGCGTATCCCCTGGCCACACAGATACGCAGTATTTT